This T cell receptor beta chain is drawn from a study of control samples from healthy donors and cancer patients. V shed 0 bases and J shed 4 bases, with 4 bases lying between them. Germline V gene lookup returns CDR1 SGHDT and CDR2 YYEEEE. There are 12 residues in the CDR3. The method was immunoSEQ multiplex PCR; TCRdb's version includes in-frame clones alone and lacks a portion of them. This sample has 61,000 or so clones; 90% occur once, and the top ten carry around 5.4%. Sample: PBMCs. The sequence was collected from a man aged 55 to 70 with colorectal cancer. The V call is TRBV5-6, the J call TRBJ1-1; D remains unclear. The CDR3 DNA reads TGTGCCAGCAGCTTGGTAGGCACTGAAGCTTTCTTT. Its protein product is CASSLVGTEAFF.